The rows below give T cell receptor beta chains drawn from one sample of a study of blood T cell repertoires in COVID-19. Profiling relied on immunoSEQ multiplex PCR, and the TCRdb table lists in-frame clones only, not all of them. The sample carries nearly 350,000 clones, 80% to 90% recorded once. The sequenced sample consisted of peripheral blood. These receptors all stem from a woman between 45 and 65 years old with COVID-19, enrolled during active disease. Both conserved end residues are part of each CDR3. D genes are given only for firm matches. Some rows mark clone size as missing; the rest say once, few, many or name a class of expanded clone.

CDR3aa: CASSLSMTGSNEKLFF; CDR3nt: TGTGCCAGCAGTTTATCGATGACAGGGAGTAATGAAAAACTGTTTTTT; abundance: NA; j_gene: TRBJ1-4; d_gene: TRBD1; v_gene: TRBV27; len: 16
CDR3aa: CASSEASGRWPNTGELFF; CDR3nt: TGTGCCAGCAGTGAAGCTAGCGGGAGGTGGCCGAACACCGGGGAGCTGTTTTTT; abundance: NA; j_gene: TRBJ2-2; d_gene: TRBD2; v_gene: TRBV6-1; len: 18
CDR3aa: CASSLTDTEAFF; CDR3nt: TGTGCCAGCAGCTTAACAGACACTGAAGCTTTCTTT; abundance: NA; j_gene: TRBJ1-1; d_gene: NA; v_gene: TRBV7-2; len: 12
CDR3aa: CASHPGGATYEQYF; CDR3nt: TGCGCCAGCCACCCCGGTGGAGCTACCTACGAGCAGTACTTC; abundance: NA; j_gene: TRBJ2-7; d_gene: NA; v_gene: TRBV5-1; len: 14
CDR3aa: CAWAAGSTLPYEQYF; CDR3nt: TGTGCCTGGGCCGCGGGCAGTACCCTCCCCTACGAGCAGTACTTC; abundance: NA; j_gene: TRBJ2-7; d_gene: NA; v_gene: TRBV30; len: 15
CDR3aa: CASSSGTGKQVGSPLHF; CDR3nt: TGTGCCAGCAGCTCCGGGACAGGGAAGCAGGTCGGGTCACCCCTCCACTTT; abundance: few; j_gene: TRBJ1-6; d_gene: TRBD1; v_gene: TRBV5-4; len: 17
CDR3aa: CASSMGGLASYEQYF; CDR3nt: TGTGCCAGTAGTATGGGTGGTCTAGCGTCCTACGAGCAGTACTTC; abundance: once; j_gene: TRBJ2-7; d_gene: NA; v_gene: TRBV19; len: 15
CDR3aa: CASSPQTGVNTEAFF; CDR3nt: TGTGCCAGCTCACCACAAACAGGGGTGAACACTGAAGCTTTCTTT; abundance: few; j_gene: TRBJ1-1; d_gene: TRBD1; v_gene: TRBV18; len: 15
CDR3aa: CASSLSIAAITEAFF; CDR3nt: TGTGCCAGCAGTTTATCGATTGCGGCAATCACTGAAGCTTTCTTT; abundance: many; j_gene: TRBJ1-1; d_gene: NA; v_gene: TRBV27; len: 15
CDR3aa: CASSLEGEEQYF; CDR3nt: TGCGCCAGCAGCTTGGAAGGAGAAGAGCAGTACTTC; abundance: NA; j_gene: TRBJ2-7; d_gene: NA; v_gene: TRBV5-1; len: 12
CDR3aa: CAWRAGQYSEAFF; CDR3nt: TGTGCCTGGAGGGCGGGACAGTATTCTGAAGCTTTCTTT; abundance: NA; j_gene: TRBJ1-1; d_gene: TRBD1; v_gene: TRBV30; len: 13
CDR3aa: CASTLGRGGTEAFF; CDR3nt: TGTGCCAGCACTCTCGGTCGAGGGGGCACTGAAGCTTTCTTT; abundance: NA; j_gene: TRBJ1-1; d_gene: NA; v_gene: TRBV6-5; len: 14
CDR3aa: CASRPTSGRRNEQFF; CDR3nt: TGTGCCAGCAGGCCAACTAGCGGGAGGAGGAATGAGCAGTTCTTC; abundance: NA; j_gene: TRBJ2-1; d_gene: TRBD2; v_gene: TRBV6-5; len: 15
CDR3aa: CASSLGQGEYYEQYF; CDR3nt: TGTGCCAGCAGCTTAGGTCAGGGGGAGTACTACGAGCAGTACTTC; abundance: NA; j_gene: TRBJ2-7; d_gene: TRBD1; v_gene: TRBV7-2; len: 15
CDR3aa: CASSTLAASNIQYF; CDR3nt: TGTGCCAGCAGTACACTAGCGGCCTCAAACATTCAGTACTTC; abundance: NA; j_gene: TRBJ2-4; d_gene: TRBD2; v_gene: TRBV6-6; len: 14
CDR3aa: CASSLLPGREETQYF; CDR3nt: TGTGCCAGCAGCTTACTTCCAGGCAGAGAAGAGACCCAGTACTTC; abundance: NA; j_gene: TRBJ2-5; d_gene: NA; v_gene: TRBV7-9; len: 15
CDR3aa: CASSYRPGQGPEKLFF; CDR3nt: TGTGCCAGCAGTTACCGCCCGGGACAGGGCCCTGAAAAACTGTTTTTT; abundance: NA; j_gene: TRBJ1-4; d_gene: TRBD1; v_gene: TRBV6-5; len: 16
CDR3aa: CAWSVGSEAFF; CDR3nt: TGTGCCTGGAGTGTTGGTAGTGAAGCTTTCTTT; abundance: NA; j_gene: TRBJ1-1; d_gene: NA; v_gene: TRBV30; len: 11
CDR3aa: CASTIGTGVFETQYF; CDR3nt: TGCGCCAGCACCATCGGGACAGGGGTATTTGAGACCCAGTACTTC; abundance: few; j_gene: TRBJ2-5; d_gene: TRBD1; v_gene: TRBV5-1; len: 15
CDR3aa: CASSPRTGVQETQYF; CDR3nt: TGTGCCAGCAGCCCCCGGACTGGAGTTCAAGAGACCCAGTACTTC; abundance: once; j_gene: TRBJ2-5; d_gene: NA; v_gene: TRBV11-2; len: 15
CDR3aa: CASSTGAGYTF; CDR3nt: TGTGCCAGCAGTACAGGGGCCGGCTACACCTTC; abundance: NA; j_gene: TRBJ1-2; d_gene: TRBD1; v_gene: TRBV6-5; len: 11
CDR3aa: CASSHDLPYEQYF; CDR3nt: TGCGCCAGCAGCCACGACTTACCCTACGAGCAGTACTTC; abundance: NA; j_gene: TRBJ2-7; d_gene: NA; v_gene: TRBV4-1; len: 13
CDR3aa: CASFKSSGANVLTF; CDR3nt: TGTGCCAGCTTCAAGAGCTCTGGGGCCAACGTCCTGACTTTC; abundance: NA; j_gene: TRBJ2-6; d_gene: NA; v_gene: TRBV28; len: 14
CDR3aa: CASRLIAGGRTDTQYF; CDR3nt: TGTGCCAGCAGATTGATAGCGGGAGGACGAACAGATACGCAGTATTTT; abundance: NA; j_gene: TRBJ2-3; d_gene: TRBD2; v_gene: TRBV27; len: 16
CDR3aa: CAWSVGDNQPQHF; CDR3nt: TGTGCCTGGAGTGTCGGGGATAATCAGCCCCAGCATTTT; abundance: NA; j_gene: TRBJ1-5; d_gene: NA; v_gene: TRBV30; len: 13
CDR3aa: CASSRDRGLNQPQHF; CDR3nt: TGTGCCAGCAGTAGGGACAGGGGGCTCAATCAGCCCCAGCATTTT; abundance: NA; j_gene: TRBJ1-5; d_gene: TRBD1; v_gene: TRBV6-5; len: 15
CDR3aa: CASSPRLPDRQKNIQYF; CDR3nt: TGTGCCAGCTCACCAAGACTCCCAGATAGGCAAAAAAACATTCAGTACTTC; abundance: NA; j_gene: TRBJ2-4; d_gene: NA; v_gene: TRBV18; len: 17
CDR3aa: CASSQYSGRPQHF; CDR3nt: TGTGCCAGCAGCCAATACAGTGGTAGGCCCCAGCATTTT; abundance: NA; j_gene: TRBJ1-5; d_gene: NA; v_gene: TRBV3-1/TRBV3-2; len: 13
CDR3aa: CASSLGTRNQPQHF; CDR3nt: TGTGCCAGCAGCCTGGGGACACGCAATCAGCCCCAGCATTTT; abundance: NA; j_gene: TRBJ1-5; d_gene: NA; v_gene: TRBV7-2; len: 14
CDR3aa: CASSLARRGQETQYF; CDR3nt: TGTGCCAGCAGCTTAGCAAGAAGGGGCCAAGAGACCCAGTACTTC; abundance: NA; j_gene: TRBJ2-5; d_gene: NA; v_gene: TRBV11-2; len: 15
CDR3aa: CASSPTAGTSEQYF; CDR3nt: TGCGCCAGCAGCCCCACGGCCGGGACTAGCGAGCAGTACTTC; abundance: NA; j_gene: TRBJ2-7; d_gene: TRBD2; v_gene: TRBV4-1; len: 14
CDR3aa: CASSPLTSGSEQFF; CDR3nt: TGCGCCAGCAGCCCCCTGACGAGCGGGAGTGAGCAGTTCTTC; abundance: NA; j_gene: TRBJ2-1; d_gene: TRBD2; v_gene: TRBV4-1; len: 14
CDR3aa: CASSTTSGSRDEQFF; CDR3nt: TGTGCCAGTAGTACGACTAGCGGGAGTAGGGATGAGCAGTTCTTC; abundance: NA; j_gene: TRBJ2-1; d_gene: TRBD2; v_gene: TRBV19; len: 15
CDR3aa: CASSDGTGNTEAFF; CDR3nt: TGTGCCAGCTCAGACGGGACAGGAAACACTGAAGCTTTCTTT; abundance: NA; j_gene: TRBJ1-1; d_gene: TRBD1; v_gene: TRBV18; len: 14
CDR3aa: CASSIHVISGFNQPQHF; CDR3nt: TGTGCCAGTAGTATTCATGTAATCTCGGGGTTTAATCAGCCCCAGCATTTT; abundance: once; j_gene: TRBJ1-5; d_gene: NA; v_gene: TRBV19; len: 17
CDR3aa: CASSLLGTQETQYF; CDR3nt: TGTGCCAGCAGCTTATTAGGGACTCAAGAGACCCAGTACTTC; abundance: NA; j_gene: TRBJ2-5; d_gene: NA; v_gene: TRBV7-3; len: 14
CDR3aa: CASRQGAGVNQPQHF; CDR3nt: TGTGCCAGCAGACAAGGGGCAGGGGTAAACCAGCCCCAGCATTTT; abundance: NA; j_gene: TRBJ1-5; d_gene: NA; v_gene: TRBV6-5; len: 15
CDR3aa: CASSRLQGSPLHF; CDR3nt: TGTGCCAGCAGCCGTCTACAGGGATCACCCCTCCACTTT; abundance: few; j_gene: TRBJ1-6; d_gene: NA; v_gene: TRBV7-3; len: 13
CDR3aa: CASRSDSTGELFF; CDR3nt: TGTGCCAGCAGGTCGGACAGCACCGGGGAGCTGTTTTTT; abundance: NA; j_gene: TRBJ2-2; d_gene: NA; v_gene: TRBV2; len: 13
CDR3aa: CASSSQGSNQPQHF; CDR3nt: TGTGCCAGCAGTTCTCAGGGGTCCAATCAGCCCCAGCATTTT; abundance: NA; j_gene: TRBJ1-5; d_gene: NA; v_gene: TRBV6-6; len: 14
CDR3aa: CASSPVTGEYGYTF; CDR3nt: TGTGCCAGCAGTCCGGTAACAGGGGAGTACGGCTACACCTTC; abundance: NA; j_gene: TRBJ1-2; d_gene: TRBD1; v_gene: TRBV6-5; len: 14
CDR3aa: CASSLAADTQYF; CDR3nt: TGTGCCAGCAGCTTAGCGGCAGATACGCAGTATTTT; abundance: NA; j_gene: TRBJ2-3; d_gene: NA; v_gene: TRBV11-3; len: 12
CDR3aa: CASSIEPPGLAGFVEQYF; CDR3nt: TGTGCCAGTAGTATAGAGCCACCGGGACTAGCGGGATTTGTGGAGCAGTACTTC; abundance: NA; j_gene: TRBJ2-7; d_gene: TRBD2; v_gene: TRBV19; len: 18
CDR3aa: CASSPDVGRPQHF; CDR3nt: TGTGCCAGCAGCCCGGACGTAGGGAGGCCCCAGCATTTT; abundance: once; j_gene: TRBJ1-5; d_gene: NA; v_gene: TRBV5-4; len: 13
CDR3aa: CASSFGGTAGGGIGELFF; CDR3nt: TGTGCCAGCAGCTTCGGCGGCACGGCGGGAGGTGGGATCGGGGAGCTGTTTTTT; abundance: NA; j_gene: TRBJ2-2; d_gene: TRBD2; v_gene: TRBV7-6; len: 18
CDR3aa: CASSTTGGFTEAFF; CDR3nt: TGTGCCAGTAGTACCACAGGGGGCTTCACTGAAGCTTTCTTT; abundance: NA; j_gene: TRBJ1-1; d_gene: TRBD1; v_gene: TRBV19; len: 14
CDR3aa: CASRPGRGSNQPQHF; CDR3nt: TGTGCCAGCAGGCCGGGGAGAGGAAGCAATCAGCCCCAGCATTTT; abundance: once; j_gene: TRBJ1-5; d_gene: NA; v_gene: TRBV6-6; len: 15
CDR3aa: CSVVQDRGHRNYGYTF; CDR3nt: TGCAGCGTTGTTCAGGACAGGGGGCATCGGAACTATGGCTACACCTTC; abundance: NA; j_gene: TRBJ1-2; d_gene: TRBD1; v_gene: TRBV29-1; len: 16
CDR3aa: CASNPSVGQVPNGYTF; CDR3nt: TGTGCCAGCAACCCGTCTGTGGGACAGGTACCTAATGGCTACACCTTC; abundance: once; j_gene: TRBJ1-2; d_gene: TRBD1; v_gene: TRBV5-4; len: 16
CDR3aa: CAWRRGLNTGELFF; CDR3nt: TGTGCCTGGAGACGAGGTCTTAACACCGGGGAGCTGTTTTTT; abundance: NA; j_gene: TRBJ2-2; d_gene: NA; v_gene: TRBV30; len: 14